This T cell receptor (beta chain) is from a study of identical twins. Study observations and caveats: Alpha sequences that were out-of-frame and twin-shared showed an excess of low generation probability.

This clonotype was found a few times. The antigen is unknown. In TCRdb, the 5' RACE reads were re-called with MiXCR into one record per CDR3 protein. Seen here are about 450,000 distinct CDR3 sequences, around a sixth observed once, and the top ten hold 12%. V shed 3 bases, J shed 0 bases, and the junction held 7 bases outside the gene matches. The CDR3 runs 15 residues. Per the germline V gene, CDR1 is DFQATT and CDR2 is SNEGSKA (reference sequence). The sequencing input was naive T cells sorted from blood. This chain connects TRBV20-1 to TRBJ2-7; TRBD2 agrees at 8 bases. This sequence was found in a man in his forties or fifties in good health. The CDR3 bases are TGCAGTGCTAGGGAACCGGGACTAGTCTCCTACGAGCAGTACTTC. Translated: CSAREPGLVSYEQYF.